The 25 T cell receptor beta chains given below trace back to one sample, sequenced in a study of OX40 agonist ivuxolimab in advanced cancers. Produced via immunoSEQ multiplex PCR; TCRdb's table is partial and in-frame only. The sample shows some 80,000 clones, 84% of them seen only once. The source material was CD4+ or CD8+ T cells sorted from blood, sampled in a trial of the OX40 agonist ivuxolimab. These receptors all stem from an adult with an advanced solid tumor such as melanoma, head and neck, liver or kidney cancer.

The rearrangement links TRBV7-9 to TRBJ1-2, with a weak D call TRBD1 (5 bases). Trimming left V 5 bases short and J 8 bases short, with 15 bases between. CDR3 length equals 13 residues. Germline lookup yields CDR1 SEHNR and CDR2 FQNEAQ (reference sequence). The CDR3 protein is CASSLRRGSGYTF. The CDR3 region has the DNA TGTGCCAGCAGCCTGAGGAGGGGAAGCGGCTACACCTTC.

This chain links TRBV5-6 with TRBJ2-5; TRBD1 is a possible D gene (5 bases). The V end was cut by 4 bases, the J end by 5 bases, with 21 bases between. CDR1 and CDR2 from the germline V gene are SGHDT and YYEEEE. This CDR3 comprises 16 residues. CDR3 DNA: TGTGCCAGCAGCCTGGATGGGCAGGGTATAGGGGAGACCCAGTACTTC. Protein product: CASSLDGQGIGETQYF.

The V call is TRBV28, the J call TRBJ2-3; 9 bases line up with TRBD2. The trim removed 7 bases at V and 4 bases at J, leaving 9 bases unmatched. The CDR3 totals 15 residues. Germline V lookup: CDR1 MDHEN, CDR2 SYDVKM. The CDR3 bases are TGTGCCAGCACACTGGGACTAGCTAGGGCAGATACGCAGTATTTT. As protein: CASTLGLARADTQYF.

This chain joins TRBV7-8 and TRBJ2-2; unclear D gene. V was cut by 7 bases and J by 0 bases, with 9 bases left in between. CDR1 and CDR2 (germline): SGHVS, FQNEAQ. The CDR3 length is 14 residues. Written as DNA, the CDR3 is TGTGCCAGCACCCGAATCGCGAACACCGGGGAGCTGTTTTTT. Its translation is CASTRIANTGELFF.

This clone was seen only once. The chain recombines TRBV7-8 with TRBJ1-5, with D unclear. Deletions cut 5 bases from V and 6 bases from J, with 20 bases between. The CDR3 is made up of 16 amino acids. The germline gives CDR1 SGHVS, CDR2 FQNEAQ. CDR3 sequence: CASSPLDSLGGQPQHF. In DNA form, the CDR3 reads TGTGCCAGCAGCCCCCTCGATAGCTTAGGCGGTCAGCCCCAGCATTTT.

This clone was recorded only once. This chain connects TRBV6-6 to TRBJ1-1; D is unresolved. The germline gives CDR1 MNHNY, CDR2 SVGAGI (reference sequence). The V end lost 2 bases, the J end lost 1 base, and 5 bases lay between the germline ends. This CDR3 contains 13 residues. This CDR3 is CASSYAENTEAFF. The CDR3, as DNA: TGTGCCAGCAGTTACGCGGAGAACACTGAAGCTTTCTTT.

CDR3 nucleotide sequence: TGTGCCAGTAGTTTTGAGGATCAGCCCCAGCATTTT. This sequence encodes CASSFEDQPQHF. This chain uses TRBV19 with TRBJ1-5; D remains ambiguous. The CDR3 is 12 amino acids. V lost 5 bases to trimming and J lost 5 bases, with 7 bases between them. Germline CDR1 reads LNHDA; CDR2 reads SQIVND (reference sequence).

The CDR3 DNA sequence: TGTGCCAGCTCACTTACCATCGATTATAGCAATCAGCCCCAGCATTTT. It yields the protein CASSLTIDYSNQPQHF. The chain is built from TRBV18 and TRBJ1-5; D is unclear. Trimming took 4 bases from V and 0 from J, leaving 13 bases between them. This CDR3 comprises 16 residues. Germline-derived CDR1 and CDR2 are KGHSH and LQKENI.

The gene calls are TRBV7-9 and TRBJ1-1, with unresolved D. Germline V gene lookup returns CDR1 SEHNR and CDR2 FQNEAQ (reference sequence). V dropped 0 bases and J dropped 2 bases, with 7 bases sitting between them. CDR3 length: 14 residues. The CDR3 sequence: CASSLAGVNTEAFF. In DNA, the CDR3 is TGTGCCAGCAGCTTAGCAGGCGTTAACACTGAAGCTTTCTTT. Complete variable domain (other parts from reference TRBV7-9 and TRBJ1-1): DTGVSQNPRHKITKRGQNVTFRCDPISEHNRLYWYRQTLGQGPEFLTYFQNEAQLEKSRLLSDRFSAERPKGSFSTLEIQRTEQGDSAMYLCASSLAGVNTEAFFGQGTRLTVV.

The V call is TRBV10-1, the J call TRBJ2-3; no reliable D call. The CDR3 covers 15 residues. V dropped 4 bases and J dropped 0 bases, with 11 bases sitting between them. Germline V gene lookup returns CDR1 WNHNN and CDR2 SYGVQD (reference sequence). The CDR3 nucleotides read TGCGCCAGCAGTGCGGCAGTTTCTAGCACAGATACGCAGTATTTT. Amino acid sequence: CASSAAVSSTDTQYF.

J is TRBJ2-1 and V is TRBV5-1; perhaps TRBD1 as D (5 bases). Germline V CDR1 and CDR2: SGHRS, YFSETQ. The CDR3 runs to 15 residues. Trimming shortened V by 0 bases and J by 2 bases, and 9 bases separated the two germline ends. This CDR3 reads CASSLARTPYNEQFF. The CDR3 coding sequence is TGCGCCAGCAGCTTGGCCCGGACACCCTACAATGAGCAGTTCTTC.

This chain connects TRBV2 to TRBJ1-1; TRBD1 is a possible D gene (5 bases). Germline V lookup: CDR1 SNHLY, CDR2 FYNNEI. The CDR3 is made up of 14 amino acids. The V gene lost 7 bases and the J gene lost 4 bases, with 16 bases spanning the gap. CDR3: CASTFGGVGTEAFF. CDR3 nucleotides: TGTGCCAGCACCTTCGGAGGGGTGGGCACTGAAGCTTTCTTT.

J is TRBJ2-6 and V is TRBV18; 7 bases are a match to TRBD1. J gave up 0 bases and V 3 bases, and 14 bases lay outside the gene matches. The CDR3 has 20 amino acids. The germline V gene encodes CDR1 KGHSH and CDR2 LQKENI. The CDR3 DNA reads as TGTGCCAGCTCACCTTTGCCCGGGACAGCCATTCTCTCTGGGGCCAACGTCCTGACTTTC. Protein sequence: CASSPLPGTAILSGANVLTF.

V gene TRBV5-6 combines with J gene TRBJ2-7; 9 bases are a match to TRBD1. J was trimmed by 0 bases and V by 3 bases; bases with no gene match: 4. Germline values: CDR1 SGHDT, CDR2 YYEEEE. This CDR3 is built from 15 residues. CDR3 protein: CASSSGTGFSYEQYF. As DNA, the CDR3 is TGTGCCAGCAGCTCTGGGACAGGGTTCTCCTACGAGCAGTACTTC.

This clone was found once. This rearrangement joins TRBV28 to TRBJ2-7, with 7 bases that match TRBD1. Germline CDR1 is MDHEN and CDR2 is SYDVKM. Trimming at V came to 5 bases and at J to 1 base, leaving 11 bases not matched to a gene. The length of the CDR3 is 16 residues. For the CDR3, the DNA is TGTGCCAGCAGTCTAGACCCGGGACAGATTTCCTACGAGCAGTACTTC. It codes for CASSLDPGQISYEQYF.

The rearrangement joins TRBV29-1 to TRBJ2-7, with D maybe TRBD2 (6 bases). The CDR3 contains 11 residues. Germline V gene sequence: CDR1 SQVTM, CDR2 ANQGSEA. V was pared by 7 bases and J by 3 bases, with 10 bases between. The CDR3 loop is CSAGTDYEQYF. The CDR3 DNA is TGCAGCGCAGGGACTGACTACGAGCAGTACTTC.

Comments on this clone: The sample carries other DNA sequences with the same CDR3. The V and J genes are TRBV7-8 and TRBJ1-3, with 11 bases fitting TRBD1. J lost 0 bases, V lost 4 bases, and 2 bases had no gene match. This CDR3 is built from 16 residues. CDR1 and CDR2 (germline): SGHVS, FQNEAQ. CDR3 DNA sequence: TGTGCCAGCAGCTCCGGGACAGGGGGCTCTGGAAACACCATATATTTT. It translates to CASSSGTGGSGNTIYF.

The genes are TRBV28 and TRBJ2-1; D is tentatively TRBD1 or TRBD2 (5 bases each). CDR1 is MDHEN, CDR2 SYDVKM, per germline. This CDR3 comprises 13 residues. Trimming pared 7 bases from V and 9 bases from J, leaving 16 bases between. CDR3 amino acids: CASIDWDVGEQFF. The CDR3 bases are TGTGCCAGCATCGACTGGGACGTCGGTGAGCAGTTCTTC.

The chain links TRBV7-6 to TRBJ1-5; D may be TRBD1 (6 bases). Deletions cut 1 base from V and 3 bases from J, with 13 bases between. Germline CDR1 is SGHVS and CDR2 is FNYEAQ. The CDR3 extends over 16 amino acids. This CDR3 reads CASSLGTGTNNQPQHF. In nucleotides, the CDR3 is TGTGCCAGCAGCTTAGGGACCGGGACAAACAATCAGCCCCAGCATTTT.

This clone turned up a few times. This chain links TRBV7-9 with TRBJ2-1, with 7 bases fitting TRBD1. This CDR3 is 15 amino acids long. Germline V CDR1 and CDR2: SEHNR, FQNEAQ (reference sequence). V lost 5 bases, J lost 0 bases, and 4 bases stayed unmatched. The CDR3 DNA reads TGTGCCAGCAGCCCGGGACAGACCTCCTACAATGAGCAGTTCTTC. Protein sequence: CASSPGQTSYNEQFF.

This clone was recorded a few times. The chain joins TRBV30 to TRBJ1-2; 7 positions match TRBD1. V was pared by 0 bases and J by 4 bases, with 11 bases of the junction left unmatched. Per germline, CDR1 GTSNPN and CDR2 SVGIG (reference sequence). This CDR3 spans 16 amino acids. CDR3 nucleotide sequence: TGTGCCTGGAGTGTACCCACGAGGGGGCAACTCTATGGCTACACCTTC. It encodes CAWSVPTRGQLYGYTF. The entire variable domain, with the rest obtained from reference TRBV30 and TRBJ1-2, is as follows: SQTIHQWPATLVQPVGSPLSLECTVEGTSNPNLYWYRQAAGRGLQLLFYSVGIGQISSEVPQNLSASRPQDRQFILSSKKLLLSDSGFYLCAWSVPTRGQLYGYTFGSGTRLTVV.

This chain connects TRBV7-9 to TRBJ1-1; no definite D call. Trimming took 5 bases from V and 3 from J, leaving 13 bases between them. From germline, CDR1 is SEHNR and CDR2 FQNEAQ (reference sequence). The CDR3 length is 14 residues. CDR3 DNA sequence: TGTGCCAGCAGCGGAGGGCGTATGGACACTGAAGCTTTCTTT. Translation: CASSGGRMDTEAFF.

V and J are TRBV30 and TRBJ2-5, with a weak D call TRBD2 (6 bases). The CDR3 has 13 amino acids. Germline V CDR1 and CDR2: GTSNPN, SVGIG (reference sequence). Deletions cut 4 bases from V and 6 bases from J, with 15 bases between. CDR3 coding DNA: TGTGCCTGGATCCCAGGAGGGGTACAGACCCAGTACTTC. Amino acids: CAWIPGGVQTQYF.

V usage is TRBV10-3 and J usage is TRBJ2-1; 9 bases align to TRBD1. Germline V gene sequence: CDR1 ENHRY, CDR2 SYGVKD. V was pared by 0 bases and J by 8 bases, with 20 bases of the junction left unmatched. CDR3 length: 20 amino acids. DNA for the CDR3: TGTGCCATCAGTGAGTCGACAACGTTGCTAACGGGACAGGGAGCGTATGAGCAGTTCTTC. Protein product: CAISESTTLLTGQGAYEQFF.

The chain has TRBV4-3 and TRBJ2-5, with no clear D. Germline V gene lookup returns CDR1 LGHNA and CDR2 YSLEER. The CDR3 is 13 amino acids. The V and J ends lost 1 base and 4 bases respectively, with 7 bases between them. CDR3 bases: TGCGCCAGCAGCCAAGCTTCGGGAGAGACCCAGTACTTC. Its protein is CASSQASGETQYF.